The present T cell receptor beta chain was sequenced within a study of cytomegalovirus exposure and HLA in healthy donors listed by TCRdb under 2017. Regarding the research as a whole: According to an earlier analysis of 550 to 750 of the donors, about 170 million T cells yielded approximately 120 million unique TCR beta sequences and about 280 Gb of sequence data. Around 320 gigabases of sequencing data and approximately 93 million unique TCR sequences were included in an early release covering 550 to 800 HLA-typed donors. Of the roughly 410 genotyped donors, 70% to 90% were placed in the genetic ancestry cluster associated with self-reported Caucasian donors. The study was designed to test whether signatures of past pathogen exposure could be identified by cataloging public T cell receptors. The study used immunosequencing to profile the T cell repertoires of under 700 subjects and linked those repertoires to cytomegalovirus serostatus. A separate validation cohort of roughly 130 different subjects was used in addition to the approximately 640-subject first cohort. To predict cytomegalovirus infection status, the study combined high-throughput TCR immunosequencing, statistical association of individual TCRs with disease status, and machine learning. A later analysis re-analyzed previously published TCR beta repertoires from approximately 670 donors and added high-resolution HLA genotyping to study TCR occurrence patterns. The later analysis used no new phenotypic data to find candidate immune exposures, relying instead on TCR beta sequences and their occurrence across donors. In an earlier analysis of over 550 of the donors, high-throughput TCR beta sequencing was used to judge whether each TCR beta V gene segment behaved as functional or pseudogenic. Donor age, sex, ethnicity and CMV serostatus were collected together with the repertoire data. Genome-wide SNP genotypes for about 65% of the roughly 670 donors were used in a later genetic analysis, which treated that subset as a discovery cohort. Every repertoire in the discovery cohort had been generated on one and the same sequencing platform. Class I and class II HLA loci were covered by the typing at four-digit resolution. Typing coverage varied by locus: roughly 620-630 donors for A, B, C, DRB1 and DQB1; about 520 for DQA1; about 570 for DPA1; 450 to 480 for DPB1. Because of strong linkage in the cohort, roughly five DR-DQ haplotypes were treated as single units for association and clustering. Across some 400 genotyped donors of the cohort, an average of roughly 200,000 unique TCR beta nucleotide sequences per donor were sequenced, and roughly 18% of those sequences were non-productive.

This clone turned up a few times. Its cognate antigen has yet to be identified. Per-base qualities were not stored, and no clone one base away is much larger. Libraries were made using the immunoSEQ multiplex PCR assay. For the multiplex PCR, a mixture combining 60 forward primers for TCR Vbeta segments and 13 reverse primers for TCR Jbeta segments was used. A multiplex PCR assay on genomic DNA amplified the CDR3 region of rearranged TCR beta genes. Amplified TCR beta libraries were sequenced as 87-base-pair reads on the Illumina HiSeq System. The paper's processing steps were these. In a later analysis, about 80 million unique TCR beta chains were counted across the approximately 640 repertoires, and around 10 million of these chains were shared by at least two donors. A nearest-neighbor algorithm error-corrected the raw reads and collapsed the reads into unique sequences, merging closely related sequences to remove PCR and sequencing errors. V, D and J gene segments were assigned by aligning CDR3 sequences to IMGT reference sequences. For a sequence to be retained, a match of at least six nucleotides to both a V gene segment and a J gene segment was required. Rearrangements were classified as productive when the CDR3 lacked stop codons and remained in frame with V and J, and all other rearrangements were classified as non-productive. Following IMGT convention, CDR3 was defined as the stretch from the second conserved V-encoded cysteine to the conserved J-encoded phenylalanine. In an earlier analysis of around 570 of the donors, sequences lacking an unambiguous match to a single V gene segment were excluded. An earlier analysis of 500 to 700 of the donors classified V segments as functional when productive rearrangements were above 56.7% and as segregating when the standard deviation between donors was above 5%. To diagnose cytomegalovirus status from the catalog of TCR beta chain sequences, a statistical classification framework was built. A later analysis assigned V and J genes by comparing TCR nucleotide sequences with IMGT/GENE-DB human TR gene sequences. A later analysis assigned CDR3 sequences and most-parsimonious VDJ recombination scenarios with the TCRdist pipeline. A later analysis defined each TCR beta chain by its CDR3 amino acid sequence plus V-gene family, and excluded reads lacking a unique V-gene family. As a way to deal with suspected cross-contamination and a sequencing artifact, a later analysis dropped approximately 590 nucleotide sequences that were highly shared and had low generation probability. A later analysis calculated a clonal expansion index for each public chain from normalized within-repertoire ranks of inferred template counts. A later analysis computed generation probabilities with a VDJ recombination model fitted to out-of-frame rearrangements, and checked the results against IGoR. A later analysis scored TCR-TCR, TCR-HLA and TCR-CMV co-occurrence with hypergeometric tests, applying a repertoire-size bias correction to TCR pairs. A later analysis estimated false discovery rates by permuting HLA or CMV assignments 20 times. In a later analysis, co-occurring TCRs were grouped with DBSCAN, and TCRdist sequence similarity was added when clustering was performed within HLA-allele-positive subsets. For co-occurrence clustering, repertoires with fewer than 30,000 or more than 120,000 public chains were excluded, along with about five repertoires with anomalous nucleotide sharing. The table was pulled from immuneACCESS by TCRdb, which kept in-frame rearrangements only. Such tables lose some clones; where checked, under half of the loss comes from unresolved V genes, and the rest has no known cause. The V and J calls and clone size are taken from that table; D and trimming were inferred from the DNA. The sample contains tens of thousands of clones, about 66% of them found a single time. Around 19% of the sample lies in the top ten.

General conclusions and limits of the study: Roughly 15 rarely observed V segments, including chromosome 9 orphons, were excluded from the earlier analysis of some 590 of the donors because counts were too low. Most TCR sequences were observed very rarely across donors, whereas some public TCRs were present in many individuals. A later analysis reported that several top co-occurrence clusters appeared linked to parvovirus B19, influenza, CMV and Epstein-Barr virus. At a false discovery rate of 0.05, a later analysis linked 16,000 or so TCR beta sequences to specific HLA alleles. When HLA alleles, especially DR and DQ, strongly co-occurred, TCR associations were difficult to assign to individual alleles. Compared with equally common non-associated chains, HLA-associated TCR beta chains in a later analysis were more clonally expanded and had lower generation probabilities. CMV serostatus was the only immune exposure information available for the cohort. In a later analysis, most CMV-associated TCR beta chains were found to appear HLA-restricted, with HLA associations seemingly driven largely by CMV exposure. A later genetic analysis associated a missense DCLRE1C variant with V-gene and J-gene trimming of TCR beta chains, and an independent cohort replicated the association. This cohort had only TCR beta chains sequenced, and the lack of alpha or paired-chain data limited which features could be detected. A cluster of highly shared sequence variants was judged likely to represent a technical artifact of the sequencing pipeline. In a later analysis, TCR association rates were found to vary across HLA loci, with the most associated TCRs seen for DRB1 alleles and the fewest for HLA-C alleles. Linkage disequilibrium might explain the correlated functional status among segregating V segments, but an unknown experimental factor could not be ruled out. A further reported finding was that TCR beta sequences accurately predicted the HLA-A and HLA-B alleles for most subjects in the first cohort. The authors suggested that the approach could potentially be extended to other disease states and immunological phenotypes. A few of the identified cytomegalovirus-associated TCR beta chains were confirmed in vitro to be specific for cytomegalovirus antigens. In the study, around 150 TCR beta chains were listed as associated with cytomegalovirus. An earlier analysis of around 540 of the donors showed that most TCR beta V segments appeared in productive rearrangements either about 87% or about 30% of the time, which broadly matched IMGT annotations. The presence/absence analyses assumed that sequencing depth was roughly uniform across donors, and that assumption may not be true. In a later genetic analysis, fewer N-insertions in productive TCRs were reported among donors in an Asian-associated ancestry cluster than the roughly 670-donor mean. Cytomegalovirus status was reported to be diagnosed by the classifier with high specificity and sensitivity in both the original and validation cohorts. Because some donors lacked HLA typing at each locus, the association tests relied only on the typed subset.

The cohort comprised approximately 700 healthy bone marrow donors. All cohort members were sampled while nominally healthy, although unrecorded immune exposures were likely present. The donor tested CMV seropositive and was one of the 289 seropositive cohort members. Every donor gave a peripheral blood sample, and the peripheral blood mononuclear cells from that sample were used for TCR beta sequencing. Genomic DNA was extracted from the blood cell samples with the Qiagen DNeasy Blood Extraction Kit. What was sequenced was PBMCs. This TCR was sampled from a man aged 50 to 59 in good health and CMV-seropositive.

At the DNA level, the sequence is TGTGCCAGCAGTTGGGACAGGTGGAACACTGAAGCTTTCTTT. The resulting protein is CASSWDRWNTEAFF. The chain was built from TRBV6-5 and TRBJ1-1; TRBD1 lines up with 8 middle nucleotides. V and J are trimmed by 4 bases and 1 base, and the gene matches miss 2 bases of the junction. The CDR3 sequence holds 14 residues, the cysteine and phenylalanine included. The only DNA kept is the CDR3, 42 bases in frame from the first base. CDR1 and CDR2 are drawn from the germline V gene: MNHEY, SVGAGI.